This T cell receptor beta chain was sequenced during a study of post-analysis software for immune sequencing data. Each TCR beta cDNA library carried unique molecular identifiers. TCRdb reanalysed the PCR reads using MiXCR and keeps one entry per CDR3 protein. The sample has approximately 570,000 distinct CDR3 sequences, 40% to 50% seen once; the top ten hold 1.7%. Study findings and constraints: About five TRBV segments, including TRBV5-6, TRBV5-1 and TRBV20-1, were more frequent in patients than controls.

V shed 4 bases and J shed 5 bases, with 12 bases lying between them. The germline CDR1 and CDR2 sequences are LGHDT and YNNKEL (reference sequence). The CDR3 loop spans 14 amino acids. This clonotype was counted between two and nine times. The antigen is undetermined. The sample comprised blood. V usage is TRBV3-1 and J usage is TRBJ2-4, with D unclear. The receptor's source is a girl aged 5-17 years with multiple sclerosis. The DNA for the CDR3 is TGTGCCAGCAGCCCACCCAACACTCAAAACATTCAGTACTTC. Its protein product is CASSPPNTQNIQYF.